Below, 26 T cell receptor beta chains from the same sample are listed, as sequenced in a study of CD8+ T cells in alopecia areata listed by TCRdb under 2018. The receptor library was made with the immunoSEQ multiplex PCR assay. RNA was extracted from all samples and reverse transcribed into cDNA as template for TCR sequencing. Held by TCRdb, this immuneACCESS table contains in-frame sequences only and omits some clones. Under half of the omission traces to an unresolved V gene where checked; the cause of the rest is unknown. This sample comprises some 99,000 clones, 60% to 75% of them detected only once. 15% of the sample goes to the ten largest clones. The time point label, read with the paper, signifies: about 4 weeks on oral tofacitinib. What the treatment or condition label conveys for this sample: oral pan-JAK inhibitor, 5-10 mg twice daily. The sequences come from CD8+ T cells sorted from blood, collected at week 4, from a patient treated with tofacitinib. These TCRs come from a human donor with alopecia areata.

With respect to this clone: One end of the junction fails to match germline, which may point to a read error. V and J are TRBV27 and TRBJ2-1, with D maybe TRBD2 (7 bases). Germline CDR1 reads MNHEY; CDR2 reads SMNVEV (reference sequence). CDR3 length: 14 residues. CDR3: CASRVILGGRSEVF. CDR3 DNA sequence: TGTGCCAGCAGAGTGATCCTCGGGGGGCGGTCCGAAGTCTTC.

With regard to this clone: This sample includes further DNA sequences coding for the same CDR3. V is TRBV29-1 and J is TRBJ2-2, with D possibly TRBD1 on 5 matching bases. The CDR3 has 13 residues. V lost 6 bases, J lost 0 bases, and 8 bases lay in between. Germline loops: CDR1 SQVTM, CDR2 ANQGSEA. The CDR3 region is CSVGQANTGELFF. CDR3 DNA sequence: TGCAGCGTGGGGCAGGCGAACACCGGGGAGCTGTTTTTT.

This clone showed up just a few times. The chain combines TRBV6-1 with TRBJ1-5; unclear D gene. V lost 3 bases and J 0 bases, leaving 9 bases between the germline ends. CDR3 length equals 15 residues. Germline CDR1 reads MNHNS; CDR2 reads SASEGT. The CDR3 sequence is CASSDRTYSNQPQHF. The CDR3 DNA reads TGTGCCAGCAGTGACAGGACCTATAGCAATCAGCCCCAGCATTTT.

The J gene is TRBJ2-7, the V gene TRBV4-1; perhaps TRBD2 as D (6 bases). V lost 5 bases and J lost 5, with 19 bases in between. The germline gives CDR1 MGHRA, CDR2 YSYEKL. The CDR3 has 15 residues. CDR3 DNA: TGCGCCAGCAGCGCCGGGGGACCCATTCCCCACGAGCAGTACTTC. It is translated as CASSAGGPIPHEQYF.

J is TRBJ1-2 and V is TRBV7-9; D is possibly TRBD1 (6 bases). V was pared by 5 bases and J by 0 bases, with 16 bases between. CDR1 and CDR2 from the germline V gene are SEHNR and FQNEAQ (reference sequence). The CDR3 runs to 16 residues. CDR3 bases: TGTGCCAGCAGCCTAGATTACAGGGCTCCTAACTATGGCTACACCTTC. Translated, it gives CASSLDYRAPNYGYTF.

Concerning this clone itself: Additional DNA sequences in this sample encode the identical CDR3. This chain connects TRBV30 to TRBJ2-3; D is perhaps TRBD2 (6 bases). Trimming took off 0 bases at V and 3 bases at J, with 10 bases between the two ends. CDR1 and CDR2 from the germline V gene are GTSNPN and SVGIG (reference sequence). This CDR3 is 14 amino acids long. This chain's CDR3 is CAWSVGAGTDTQYF. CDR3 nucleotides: TGTGCCTGGAGTGTAGGGGCGGGGACAGATACGCAGTATTTT.

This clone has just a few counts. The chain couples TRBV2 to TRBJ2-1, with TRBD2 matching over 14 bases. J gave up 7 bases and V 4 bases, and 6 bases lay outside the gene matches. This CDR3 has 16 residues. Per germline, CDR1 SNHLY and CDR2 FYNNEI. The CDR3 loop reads CASSGLAGGLVNEQFF. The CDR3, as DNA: TGTGCCAGCAGTGGACTAGCGGGAGGGCTGGTGAATGAGCAGTTCTTC.

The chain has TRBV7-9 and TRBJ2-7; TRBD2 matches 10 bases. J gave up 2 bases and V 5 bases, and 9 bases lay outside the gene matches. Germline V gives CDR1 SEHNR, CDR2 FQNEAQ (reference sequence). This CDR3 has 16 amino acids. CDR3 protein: CASSTPSGTSAYEQYF. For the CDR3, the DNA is TGTGCCAGCAGCACCCCTTCCGGGACTAGCGCCTACGAGCAGTACTTC.

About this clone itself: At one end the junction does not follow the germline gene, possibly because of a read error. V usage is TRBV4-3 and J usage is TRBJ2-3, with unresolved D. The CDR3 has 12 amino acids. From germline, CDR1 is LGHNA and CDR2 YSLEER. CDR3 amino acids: CASSQDPSGPPF. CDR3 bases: TGCGCCAGCAGCCAAGATCCCTCCGGGCCACCATTT.

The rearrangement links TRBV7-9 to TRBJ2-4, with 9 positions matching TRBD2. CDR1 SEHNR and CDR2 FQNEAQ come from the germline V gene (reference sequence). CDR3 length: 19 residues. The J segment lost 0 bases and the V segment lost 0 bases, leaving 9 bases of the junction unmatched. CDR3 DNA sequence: TGTGCCAGCAGCTTAGCTGCGTCTAGCGGGATTCTAGCCAAAAACATTCAGTACTTC. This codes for CASSLAASSGILAKNIQYF.

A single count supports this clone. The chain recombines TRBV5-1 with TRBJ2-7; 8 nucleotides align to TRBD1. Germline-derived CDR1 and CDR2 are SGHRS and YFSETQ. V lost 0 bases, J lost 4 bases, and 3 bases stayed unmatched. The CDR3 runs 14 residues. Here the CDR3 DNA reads TGCGCCAGCAGCTTGGGCAGGGGGCTTTACGAGCAGTACTTC. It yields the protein CASSLGRGLYEQYF. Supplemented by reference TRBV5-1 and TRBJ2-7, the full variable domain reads KAGVTQTPRYLIKTRGQQVTLSCSPISGHRSVSWYQQTPGQGLQFLFEYFSETQRNKGNFPGRFSGRQFSNSRSEMNVSTLELGDSALYLCASSLGRGLYEQYFGPGTRLTVT.

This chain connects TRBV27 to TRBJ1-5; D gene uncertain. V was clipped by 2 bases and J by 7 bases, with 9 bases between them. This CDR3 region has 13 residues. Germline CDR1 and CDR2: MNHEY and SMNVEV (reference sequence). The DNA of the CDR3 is TGTGCCAGCAGTTTAGCAGTGTTCCAGCCCCAGCATTTT. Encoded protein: CASSLAVFQPQHF.

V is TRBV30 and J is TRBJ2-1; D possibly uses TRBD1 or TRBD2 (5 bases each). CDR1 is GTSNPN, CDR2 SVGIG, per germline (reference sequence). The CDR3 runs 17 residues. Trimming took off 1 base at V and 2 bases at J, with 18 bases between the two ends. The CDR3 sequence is CAWSAERGARPYNEQFF. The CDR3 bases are TGTGCCTGGAGTGCCGAAAGGGGAGCACGGCCCTACAATGAGCAGTTCTTC. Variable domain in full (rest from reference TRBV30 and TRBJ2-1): SQTIHQWPATLVQPVGSPLSLECTVEGTSNPNLYWYRQAAGRGLQLLFYSVGIGQISSEVPQNLSASRPQDRQFILSSKKLLLSDSGFYLCAWSAERGARPYNEQFFGPGTRLTVL.

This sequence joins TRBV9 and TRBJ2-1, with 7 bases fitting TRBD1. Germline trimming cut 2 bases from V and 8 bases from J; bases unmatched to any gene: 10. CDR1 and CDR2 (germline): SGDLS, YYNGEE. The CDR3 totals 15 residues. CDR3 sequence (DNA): TGTGCCAGCAGCGTTACCGGGACAGAACGCGATGAGCAGTTCTTC. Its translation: CASSVTGTERDEQFF.

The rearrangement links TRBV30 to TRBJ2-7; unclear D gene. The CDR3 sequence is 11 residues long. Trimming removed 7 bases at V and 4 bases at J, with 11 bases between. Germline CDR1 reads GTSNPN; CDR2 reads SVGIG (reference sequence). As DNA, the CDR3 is TGTGCCTACGGAGATGGGTACGAGCAGTACTTC. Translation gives CAYGDGYEQYF.

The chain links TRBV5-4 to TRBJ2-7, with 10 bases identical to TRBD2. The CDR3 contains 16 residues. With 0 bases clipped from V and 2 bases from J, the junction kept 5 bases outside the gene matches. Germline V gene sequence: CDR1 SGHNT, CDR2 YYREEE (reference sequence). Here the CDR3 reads CASSLGPGTSAYEQYF. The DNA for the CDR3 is TGTGCCAGCAGCTTGGGGCCCGGGACTAGCGCCTACGAGCAGTACTTC.

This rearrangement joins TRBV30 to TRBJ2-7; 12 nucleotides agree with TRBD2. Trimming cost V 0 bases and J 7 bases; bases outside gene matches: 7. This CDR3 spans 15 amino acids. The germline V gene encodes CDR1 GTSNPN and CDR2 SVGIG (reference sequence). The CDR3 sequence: CAWSVGTSGSWEQYF. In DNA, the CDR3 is TGTGCCTGGAGTGTTGGGACTAGCGGGTCTTGGGAGCAGTACTTC.

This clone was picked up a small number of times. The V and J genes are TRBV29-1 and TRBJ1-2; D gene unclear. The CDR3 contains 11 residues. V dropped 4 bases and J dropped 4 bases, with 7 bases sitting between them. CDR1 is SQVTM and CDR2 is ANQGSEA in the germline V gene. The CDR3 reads CSVATLYGYTF. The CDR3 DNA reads TGCAGCGTTGCAACACTCTATGGCTACACCTTC.

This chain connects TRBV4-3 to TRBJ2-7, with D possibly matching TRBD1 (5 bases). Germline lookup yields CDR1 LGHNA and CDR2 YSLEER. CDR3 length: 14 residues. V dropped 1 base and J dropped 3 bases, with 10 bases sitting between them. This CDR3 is CASSQARDYYEQYF. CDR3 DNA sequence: TGCGCCAGCAGCCAAGCCAGGGATTACTACGAGCAGTACTTC.

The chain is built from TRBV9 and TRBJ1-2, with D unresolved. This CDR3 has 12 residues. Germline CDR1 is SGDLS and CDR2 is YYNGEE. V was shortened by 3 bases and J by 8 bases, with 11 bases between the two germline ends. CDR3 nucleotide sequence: TGTGCCAGCAGCGACAAGCTCGAGGGCTACACCTTC. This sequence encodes CASSDKLEGYTF. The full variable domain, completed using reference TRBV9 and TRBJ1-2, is DSGVTQTPKHLITATGQRVTLRCSPRSGDLSVYWYQQSLDQGLQFLIQYYNGEERAKGNILERFSAQQFPDLHSELNLSSLELGDSALYFCASSDKLEGYTFGSGTRLTVV.

CDR3 sequence reads: CASSPIRGSNYGYTF. CDR3 DNA sequence: TGTGCCAGCAGCCCCATCCGGGGATCTAACTATGGCTACACCTTC. The rearrangement uses TRBV27 and TRBJ1-2; unclear D gene. CDR1 is MNHEY and CDR2 is SMNVEV in the germline V gene (reference sequence). This CDR3 region has 15 residues. Trimming took off 6 bases at V and 0 bases at J, with 14 bases between the two ends.

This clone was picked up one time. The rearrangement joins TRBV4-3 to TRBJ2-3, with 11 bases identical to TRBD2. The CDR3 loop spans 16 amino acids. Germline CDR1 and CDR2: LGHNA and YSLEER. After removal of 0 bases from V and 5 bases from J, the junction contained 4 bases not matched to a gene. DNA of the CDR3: TGCGCCAGCAGCCAAGAAAGGACTAGCGGGTTAGATACGCAGTATTTT. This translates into CASSQERTSGLDTQYF.

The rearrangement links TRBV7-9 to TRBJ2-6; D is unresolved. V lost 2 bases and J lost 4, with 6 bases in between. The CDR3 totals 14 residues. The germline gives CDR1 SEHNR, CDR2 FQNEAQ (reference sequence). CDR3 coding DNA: TGTGCCAGCAGCTTAAGCTTCGGGGCCAACGTCCTGACTTTC. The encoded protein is CASSLSFGANVLTF.

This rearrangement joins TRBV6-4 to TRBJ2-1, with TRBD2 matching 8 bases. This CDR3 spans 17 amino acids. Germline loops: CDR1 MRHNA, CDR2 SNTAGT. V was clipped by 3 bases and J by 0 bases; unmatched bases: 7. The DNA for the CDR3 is TGTGCCAGCAGTGATACCCCTCGGGGGGGCTCCTACAATGAGCAGTTCTTC. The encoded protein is CASSDTPRGGSYNEQFF.

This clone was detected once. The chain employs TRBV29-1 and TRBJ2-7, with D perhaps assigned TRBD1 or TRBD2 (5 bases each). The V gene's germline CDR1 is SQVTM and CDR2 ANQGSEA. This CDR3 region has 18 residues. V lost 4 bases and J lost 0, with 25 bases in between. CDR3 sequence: CSVGGFLVGSLSSYEQYF. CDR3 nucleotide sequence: TGCAGCGTTGGGGGGTTTTTGGTTGGATCCCTAAGCTCCTACGAGCAGTACTTC.

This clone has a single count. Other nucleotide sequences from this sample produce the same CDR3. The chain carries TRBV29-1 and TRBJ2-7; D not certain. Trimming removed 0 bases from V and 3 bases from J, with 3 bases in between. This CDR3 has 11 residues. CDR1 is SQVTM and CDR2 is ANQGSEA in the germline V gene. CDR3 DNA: TGCAGCGTTGAAGACAGCTACGAGCAGTACTTC. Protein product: CSVEDSYEQYF.